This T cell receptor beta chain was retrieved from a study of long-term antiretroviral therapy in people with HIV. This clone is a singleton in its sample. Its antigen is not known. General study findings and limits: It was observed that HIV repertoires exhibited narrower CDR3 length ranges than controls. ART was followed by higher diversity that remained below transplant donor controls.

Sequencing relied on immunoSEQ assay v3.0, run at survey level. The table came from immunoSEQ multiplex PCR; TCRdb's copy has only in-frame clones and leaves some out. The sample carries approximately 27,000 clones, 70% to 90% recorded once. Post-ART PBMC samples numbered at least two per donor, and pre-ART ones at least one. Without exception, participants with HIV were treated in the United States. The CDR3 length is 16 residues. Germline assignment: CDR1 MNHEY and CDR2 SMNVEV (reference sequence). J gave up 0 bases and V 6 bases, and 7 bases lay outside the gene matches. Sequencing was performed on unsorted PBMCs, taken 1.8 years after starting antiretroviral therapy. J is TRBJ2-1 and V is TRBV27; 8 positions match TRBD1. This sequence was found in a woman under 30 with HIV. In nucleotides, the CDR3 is TGTGCCAGCAGGCCTCAGGGGGCCAGCTCCTACAATGAGCAGTTCTTC. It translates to CASRPQGASSYNEQFF.